This T cell receptor beta chain is from a study of T cell clones after liver transplantation. In the study overall: Three of the eight recipients were HCV-positive; the rest had non-autoimmune, non-viral transplant indications.

Assay: immunoSEQ multiplex PCR; the TCRdb copy retains only in-frame clones and omits some. The data contain more than 950 clones, around half of them seen just once; the ten biggest clones take up 15% to 20%. Germline CDR1 ENHRY, CDR2 SYGVKD. V lost 6 bases and J lost 2; bases outside the gene matches: 6. The CDR3 contains 15 residues. This clone is labeled as large. The antigen is undetermined. Proliferating CFSE-low MLR cells were sequenced to define alloreactive TCRbeta sequences. Pre-transplant recipient cells met graft donor PBMCs, splenocytes, lymph-node cells, or third-party PBMCs. The source is a human patient who received a liver transplant. Some T cells may have come from the graft donor. Input material: CD4+ T cells from cultured PBMCs. The rearrangement joins TRBV10-3 to TRBJ1-3, with 8 bases aligning to TRBD1. CDR3 amino acids: CAIRVDRGAGNTIYF. CDR3 in DNA: TGTGCCATCAGGGTAGACAGGGGCGCTGGAAACACCATATATTTT.